Sequencing of this T cell receptor beta chain was carried out in a study of T cells after yellow fever vaccination. TCRdb reanalysed the 5' RACE reads using MiXCR and keeps one entry per CDR3 protein. The sample has 600,000 to 750,000 distinct CDR3 sequences; 9% to 15% are singletons. The germline V gene encodes CDR1 SGHVS and CDR2 FNYEAQ. Trimming took 5 bases from V and 4 from J, leaving 11 bases between them. The length of the CDR3 is 14 residues. This clonotype appeared a few times. The gene calls are TRBV7-6 and TRBJ2-2; maybe TRBD2 (6 bases). The specimen comprised PBMCs, sampled on the day of the yellow fever booster vaccination. The TCR comes from a man aged 25 to 45 who received the YFV17D yellow fever vaccine. CDR3 in amino acids: CASSHGGPTGELFF. The CDR3 DNA is TGTGCCAGCAGCCACGGAGGGCCCACCGGGGAGCTGTTTTTT.